What follows are 31 T cell receptor beta chains derived from one specimen sequenced in a study of blood T cell repertoires in COVID-19. The data were produced by immunoSEQ multiplex PCR, yet TCRdb's version contains in-frame clones alone and is incomplete. The table includes over 80,000 clones, about 90% detected once. The sequenced material came from peripheral blood. The receptors stem from a human donor in a cohort sampled during active COVID-19.

As for this clone: At one boundary the junction diverges from the germline segment, which might be a read error. The gene calls are TRBV7-7 and TRBJ2-1; 8 nucleotides match TRBD2. CDR1 SSHAT and CDR2 FNYEAQ come from the germline V gene (reference sequence). The CDR3 extends over 14 amino acids. For the CDR3, the DNA is TGTGCTAGCAGCTTAGCGGCTAGCGGGTCCGAGCAGTTCTTC. Translation: CASSLAASGSEQFF.

The chain links TRBV7-2 to TRBJ2-7; D possibly corresponds to TRBD1 (5 bases). The CDR3 spans 11 residues. V gave up 2 bases and J gave up 6 bases, with 5 bases separating them. Germline CDR1 is SGHTA and CDR2 is FQGNSA. This CDR3 is CASSLTGEQYF. Written as DNA, the CDR3 is TGTGCCAGCAGCTTAACAGGCGAGCAGTACTTC.

The DNA of the CDR3 is TGTGCCAGCCAAGTAGACAGAGACACTGAAGCTTTCTTT. It yields the protein CASQVDRDTEAFF. This chain joins TRBV6-5 and TRBJ1-1; D might be TRBD1 (5 bases). This CDR3 is built from 13 residues. Germline V CDR1 and CDR2: MNHEY, SVGAGI. Trimming stripped 8 bases from V and 3 bases from J, with 13 bases between.

V and J are TRBV19 and TRBJ2-1; 9 nucleotides match TRBD2. Germline values: CDR1 LNHDA, CDR2 SQIVND (reference sequence). The V gene end was trimmed by 7 bases and the J gene end by 4 bases; junction bases not matched to a gene: 8. The CDR3 totals 15 residues. This CDR3 reads CASIDGGRGYNEQFF. Here the CDR3 DNA reads TGTGCCAGTATTGACGGCGGGAGGGGGTACAATGAGCAGTTCTTC.

The chain joins TRBV12-3 or TRBV12-4 to TRBJ2-1; the D is unclear. This CDR3 region has 12 residues. The ends were cut back, 2 bases at V and 9 bases at J, with 8 bases in the middle. CDR3 nucleotides: TGTGCCAGCAGTTTAATAGGCGGTGAGCAGTTCTTC. It codes for CASSLIGGEQFF.

In its sample, this clone was seen once. CDR3 sequence (DNA): TGCGCCAGCAGCTTTAGGACAGCTGCAACTAATGAAAAACTGTTTTTT. It translates to CASSFRTAATNEKLFF. V is TRBV5-1 and J is TRBJ1-4; D is possibly TRBD1 (6 bases). Germline-derived CDR1 and CDR2 are SGHRS and YFSETQ. This CDR3 region has 16 residues. Trimming pared 2 bases from V and 0 bases from J, leaving 11 bases between.

This clone was detected once. This chain links TRBV2 with TRBJ1-5, with no clear D. The CDR3 has 13 amino acids. The germline V gene encodes CDR1 SNHLY and CDR2 FYNNEI. Trimming shortened V by 3 bases and J by 6 bases, and 9 bases separated the two germline ends. This CDR3 reads CASSDNKLQPQHF. CDR3 nucleotides: TGTGCCAGCAGTGACAATAAACTTCAGCCCCAGCATTTT.

This chain joins TRBV5-8 and TRBJ1-6; D is unclear. CDR1 and CDR2 (germline): SGHTS, YDEGEE. Trimming took off 6 bases at V and 9 bases at J, with 7 bases between the two ends. The CDR3 loop spans 11 amino acids. The CDR3 protein is CASTATSPLHF. As DNA, the CDR3 is TGTGCCAGCACCGCTACTTCACCCCTCCACTTT. The full variable domain, completed using reference TRBV5-8 and TRBJ1-6, is EAGVTQSPTHLIKTRGQQATLRCSPISGHTSVYWYQQALGLGLQFLLWYDEGEERNRGNFPPRFSGRQFPNYSSELNVNALELEDSALYLCASTATSPLHFGNGTRLTVT.

The gene calls are TRBV5-1 and TRBJ1-1, with D unclear. Germline CDR1 and CDR2: SGHRS and YFSETQ. The CDR3 contains 12 residues. V shed 3 bases and J shed 4 bases, with 7 bases lying between them. Here the CDR3 reads CASSSHSTEAFF. The CDR3 DNA reads as TGCGCCAGCAGCTCTCACTCCACTGAAGCTTTCTTT.

The chain carries TRBV24-1 and TRBJ2-1; 9 bases line up with TRBD2. The CDR3 is made up of 16 amino acids. The trim removed 0 bases at V and 4 bases at J, leaving 3 bases unmatched. From germline, CDR1 is KGHDR and CDR2 SFDVKD. CDR3 in amino acids: CATSDLAGGKYNEQFF. For the CDR3, the DNA is TGTGCCACCAGTGATTTGGCGGGAGGGAAATACAATGAGCAGTTCTTC.

The V gene is TRBV28, the J gene TRBJ2-3; 14 bases agree with TRBD2. Germline CDR1 and CDR2: MDHEN and SYDVKM. The CDR3 loop spans 21 amino acids. The ends lost 3 bases at V and 2 bases at J; junction bases unmatched: 16. CDR3 DNA: TGTGCCAGCAGTTTCGGGTTGGGACTAGCGGGGGCCGGGGGAGACACAGATACGCAGTATTTT. This codes for CASSFGLGLAGAGGDTDTQYF.

The chain combines TRBV19 with TRBJ1-3; D not resolved. Between the trimmed V and J ends, which lost 9 bases and 0 bases, there was a span of 15 bases. The CDR3 spans 15 residues. Germline-derived CDR1 and CDR2 are LNHDA and SQIVND (reference sequence). This chain's CDR3 is CASRDRRSSGNTIYF. In DNA, the CDR3 is TGTGCCAGCCGAGACCGGAGGAGCTCTGGAAACACCATATATTTT.

This clone was recorded only once. V usage is TRBV5-6 and J usage is TRBJ2-7; a weak D match, TRBD1 (6 bases). Trimming took off 4 bases at V and 5 bases at J, with 22 bases between the two ends. The length of the CDR3 is 16 residues. CDR1 and CDR2 from the germline V gene are SGHDT and YYEEEE. CDR3 in DNA: TGTGCCAGCAGCAAGTGGGGATCCAGGGGAATAGACGAGCAGTACTTC. As protein: CASSKWGSRGIDEQYF. The complete variable domain, with remaining parts taken from reference TRBV5-6 and TRBJ2-7, reads DAGVTQSPTHLIKTRGQQVTLRCSPKSGHDTVSWYQQALGQGPQFIFQYYEEEERQRGNFPDRFSGHQFPNYSSELNVNALLLGDSALYLCASSKWGSRGIDEQYFGPGTRLTVT.

This rearrangement joins TRBV5-6 to TRBJ2-7; D may be TRBD1 (5 bases). The germline gives CDR1 SGHDT, CDR2 YYEEEE. V was clipped by 3 bases and J by 4 bases, with 11 bases between them. The CDR3 consists of 13 residues. CDR3 in amino acids: CASSSITGYEQYF. CDR3 in DNA: TGTGCCAGCAGCTCGATTACAGGTTACGAGCAGTACTTC. Filled out from reference TRBV5-6 and TRBJ2-7, the complete variable domain reads DAGVTQSPTHLIKTRGQQVTLRCSPKSGHDTVSWYQQALGQGPQFIFQYYEEEERQRGNFPDRFSGHQFPNYSSELNVNALLLGDSALYLCASSSITGYEQYFGPGTRLTVT.

The chain employs TRBV18 and TRBJ2-5; weak D call: TRBD1 (5 bases). This CDR3 is 14 amino acids long. CDR1 and CDR2 (germline): KGHSH, LQKENI. Between the trimmed V and J ends, which lost 1 base and 7 bases, there was a span of 13 bases. The CDR3, as DNA: TGTGCCAGCTCACCACAGTGGCAGGGATCGACCCAGTACTTC. This gives the protein CASSPQWQGSTQYF.

The chain couples TRBV6-5 to TRBJ1-1, with TRBD1 as a possible D gene (5 bases). From germline, CDR1 is MNHEY and CDR2 SVGAGI. The germline V and J ends were trimmed by 6 bases and 4 bases, with 15 bases remaining between them. The CDR3 is 14 amino acids. CDR3 sequence: CASRDGAAVTEAFF. The CDR3 DNA sequence: TGTGCCAGCAGGGATGGGGCGGCTGTCACTGAAGCTTTCTTT.

This clone has a single count. This rearrangement joins TRBV28 to TRBJ1-1; D call uncertain. Germline CDR1 reads MDHEN; CDR2 reads SYDVKM. Between the trimmed V and J ends, which lost 6 bases and 0 bases, there was a span of 11 bases. The CDR3 covers 14 residues. As DNA, the CDR3 is TGTGCCAGCAGCCCGGGCGGGATGAACACTGAAGCTTTCTTT. Encoded protein: CASSPGGMNTEAFF.

The chain has TRBV3-1 (or the pseudogene TRBV3-2) and TRBJ2-1; 7 bases agree with TRBD2. J lost 7 bases, V lost 4 bases, and 16 bases had no gene match. This CDR3 region has 17 residues. Germline CDR1 is LGHDT and CDR2 is YNNKEL (reference sequence). The CDR3 region has the DNA TGTGCCAGCAGCCCCAGGGTCCCCAGCGGGACGGGAAATGAGCAGTTCTTC. As protein: CASSPRVPSGTGNEQFF.

This clone has only a few counts. The junction departs from the called germline gene at one end, perhaps through a read error. V usage is TRBV15 and J usage is TRBJ1-1; a weak D match, TRBD1 (6 bases). Germline V gene lookup returns CDR1 LNHNV and CDR2 YYDKDF (reference sequence). The CDR3 is made up of 12 amino acids. The CDR3 sequence: CATSRDLDRRLF. The CDR3 DNA follows: TGTGCCACCAGCAGAGATCTTGACAGGCGGCTCTTT.

This chain uses TRBV28 with TRBJ1-5; 8 bases line up with TRBD1. J gave up 6 bases and V 4 bases, and 2 bases lay outside the gene matches. Germline CDR1 and CDR2: MDHEN and SYDVKM. This CDR3 comprises 13 residues. In DNA, the CDR3 is TGTGCCAGCAGTTCGACAGGGGTTCAGCCCCAGCATTTT. It yields the protein CASSSTGVQPQHF.

J is TRBJ2-7 and V is TRBV29-1; D unresolved. In germline, CDR1 is SQVTM, CDR2 ANQGSEA. V lost 7 bases and J 0 bases, leaving 10 bases between the germline ends. CDR3 length: 12 amino acids. CDR3 sequence reads: CSAGKSSYEQYF. CDR3 DNA: TGCAGCGCCGGCAAGAGCTCCTACGAGCAGTACTTC.

The chain employs TRBV13 and TRBJ1-3; no definite D call. The CDR3 has 16 residues. CDR1 and CDR2 from the germline V gene are PRHDT and FYEKMQ (reference sequence). The germline V and J ends were trimmed by 5 bases and 0 bases, with 14 bases remaining between them. The CDR3 region has the DNA TGTGCCAGCAGCGGTCGGACGGCGGGCTCTGGAAACACCATATATTTT. It is translated as CASSGRTAGSGNTIYF.

This clone occurred once. This chain uses TRBV28 with TRBJ1-2, with D uncertain. This CDR3 region has 14 residues. Per the germline V gene, CDR1 is MDHEN and CDR2 is SYDVKM. The V end was cut by 6 bases, the J end by 6 bases, with 17 bases between. CDR3: CASSPTTLRNGYTF. The CDR3 DNA is TGTGCCAGCAGCCCGACTACACTCAGGAATGGCTACACCTTC.

This clone was counted a few times. The rearrangement uses TRBV9 and TRBJ2-7, with 7 bases aligning to TRBD2. After removal of 4 bases from V and 0 bases from J, the junction contained 7 bases not matched to a gene. Germline CDR1 reads SGDLS; CDR2 reads YYNGEE. There are 15 residues in the CDR3. CDR3 nucleotides: TGTGCCAGCAGCCGAACTAGCGAGCGCTCCTACGAGCAGTACTTC. Encoded protein: CASSRTSERSYEQYF.

V is TRBV19 and J is TRBJ1-1; a possible D gene is TRBD1 (6 bases). CDR3 length: 13 residues. Germline V CDR1 and CDR2: LNHDA, SQIVND (reference sequence). The germline V and J ends were trimmed by 7 bases and 5 bases, with 14 bases remaining between them. CDR3 sequence reads: CASIAGAGTEAFF. The CDR3 nucleotides are TGTGCCAGTATCGCAGGGGCTGGGACTGAAGCTTTCTTT.

The sample holds a few counts of this clone. This chain links TRBV29-1 with TRBJ1-5, with a weak D call TRBD1 (6 bases). Germline assignment: CDR1 SQVTM and CDR2 ANQGSEA. This CDR3 spans 13 amino acids. The ends were cut back, 4 bases at V and 5 bases at J, with 12 bases in the middle. The CDR3 sequence: CSVASGVDQPQHF. CDR3 bases: TGCAGCGTTGCCTCAGGGGTGGATCAGCCCCAGCATTTT.

The chain has TRBV2 and TRBJ2-7; TRBD2 might be the D (6 bases). Germline V gives CDR1 SNHLY, CDR2 FYNNEI. The CDR3 runs 13 residues. V was cut by 6 bases and J by 3 bases, with 12 bases left in between. In nucleotides, the CDR3 is TGTGCCAGCAGGGAGGGAGGAATCTACGAGCAGTACTTC. It encodes CASREGGIYEQYF.

The V gene is TRBV9, the J gene TRBJ2-1, with 9 bases fitting TRBD1. With V trimmed by 4 bases and J by 8 bases, 7 bases remained unmatched. The CDR3 runs to 14 residues. Germline values: CDR1 SGDLS, CDR2 YYNGEE. In nucleotides, the CDR3 is TGTGCCAGCAGCCCTGGGACAGGGAGGTATGAGCAGTTCTTC. Translation gives CASSPGTGRYEQFF.

V usage is TRBV29-1 and J usage is TRBJ2-7; weak D call: TRBD1 (6 bases). V was clipped by 6 bases and J by 2 bases, with 11 bases between them. This CDR3 comprises 12 residues. Germline lookup yields CDR1 SQVTM and CDR2 ANQGSEA. In DNA form, the CDR3 reads TGCAGCGTCGCGACAGGAGCCTACGAGCAGTACTTC. It encodes CSVATGAYEQYF.

The V and J genes are TRBV3-1 (or the pseudogene TRBV3-2) and TRBJ2-5, with TRBD2 matching over 7 bases. Per germline, CDR1 LGHDT and CDR2 YNNKEL (reference sequence). This CDR3 has 16 amino acids. J was trimmed by 1 base and V by 0 bases; bases with no gene match: 5. The CDR3 reads CASSQDLASGQETQYF. CDR3 DNA sequence: TGTGCCAGCAGCCAAGATCTCGCTAGCGGCCAAGAGACCCAGTACTTC.

In this sample, this clone turned up once. The rearrangement uses TRBV9 and TRBJ2-5, with D tentatively TRBD2 (5 bases). Deletions cut 1 base from V and 1 base from J, with 14 bases between. The CDR3 totals 16 residues. Germline lookup yields CDR1 SGDLS and CDR2 YYNGEE. The CDR3 region has the DNA TGTGCCAGCAGCGTAACAGCAAGCGGAGCCCAAGAGACCCAGTACTTC. This sequence encodes CASSVTASGAQETQYF. Supplemented by reference TRBV9 and TRBJ2-5, the full variable domain reads DSGVTQTPKHLITATGQRVTLRCSPRSGDLSVYWYQQSLDQGLQFLIQYYNGEERAKGNILERFSAQQFPDLHSELNLSSLELGDSALYFCASSVTASGAQETQYFGPGTRLLVL.